The entry below gives a single TCR beta chain sequence along with its context. It lacks a known antigen. No base quality information exists; no much larger clone differs at one position. This sample was taken from a study of T cell changes during pregnancy in multiple sclerosis (dated by TCRdb to the late 2010s). About the study as a whole: The study examined how the T cell repertoire changed over the course of pregnancy in women with multiple sclerosis.

The method was the immunoSEQ multiplex PCR assay. Held by TCRdb, this immuneACCESS table contains in-frame sequences only and omits some clones. Under half of the omission traces to an unresolved V gene where checked; the cause of the rest is unknown. This sample lists approximately 90,000 clones; roughly nine tenths were detected once. The ten biggest clones cover approximately 2.5% of the sample. The clonotype was recovered from a female donor with multiple sclerosis, enrolled in a pregnancy study. This material consisted of peripheral blood, taken in the first trimester of pregnancy.

CDR3 sequence: CACQGDRVVGELFF. The DNA sequence is as follows: TGTGCCTGTCAGGGGGACAGGGTGGTCGGGGAGCTGTTTTTT. The sequence links TRBV30 to TRBJ2-2; TRBD1 agrees with 9 junctional bases. The germline V gene (reference sequence) provides CDR1 GTSNPN and CDR2 SVGIG. The CDR3 covers 14 residues, taking in both the cysteine and the phenylalanine. Kept here is only the CDR3 DNA, which spans 42 bases and is read in frame from base 1. V lost 6 bases and J lost 7 bases, and the count of bases not matched to a germline gene is 9.